A single TCR beta chain is shown here with its context. It has no known antigen specificity. Base qualities were left out, and no much larger clone turns up one base away. The germline V gene yields SGHDN for CDR1 and FVKESK for CDR2. A distance of 10 bases separates the germline ends of V and J, which lose 3 bases and 7 bases respectively. Including the terminal cysteine and phenylalanine, the CDR3 comprises 13 residues. The entry retains the CDR3 DNA only, 39 bases that are in frame from base 1. This entry belongs to a study of technical replicates of blood from several donors (dated by TCRdb to the late 2010s). The library was made by the immunoSEQ multiplex PCR assay. The table comes from immuneACCESS by way of TCRdb, which keeps in-frame sequences with V and J called. Part of the clones is missing from these tables; in studies checked, under half for an unresolved V gene and the rest for unknown reasons. The sample has 60,000 to 65,000 clones on record, 86% of them singletons. Of the sample, approximately 5% is held by the ten largest clones.

This TCR was sampled from a human donor in good health. Some clones in this sample may be carry-over from other donors' samples. The sequencing input was PBMCs. The chain was built from TRBV14 and TRBJ2-1; TRBD2 is a weak D gene call, 5 bases matching. CDR3 sequence: CASSQSGGNEQFF. The DNA is TGTGCCAGCAGCCAGTCGGGCGGGAATGAGCAGTTCTTC.